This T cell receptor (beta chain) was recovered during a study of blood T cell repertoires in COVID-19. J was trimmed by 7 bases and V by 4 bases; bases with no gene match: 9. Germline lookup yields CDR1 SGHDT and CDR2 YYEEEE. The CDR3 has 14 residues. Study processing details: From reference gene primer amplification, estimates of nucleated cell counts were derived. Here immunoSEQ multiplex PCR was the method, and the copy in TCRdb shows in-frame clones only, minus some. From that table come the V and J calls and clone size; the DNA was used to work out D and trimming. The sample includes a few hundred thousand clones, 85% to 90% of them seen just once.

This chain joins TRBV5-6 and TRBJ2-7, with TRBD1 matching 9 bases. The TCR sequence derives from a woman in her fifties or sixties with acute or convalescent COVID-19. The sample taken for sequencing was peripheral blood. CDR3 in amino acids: CASSQIGTGLEQYF. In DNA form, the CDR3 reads TGTGCCAGCAGCCAAATAGGGACAGGGTTAGAGCAGTACTTC.